These 5 T cell receptor beta chains were sequenced from one sample in a study of blood T cell repertoires in COVID-19. Sequencing used immunoSEQ multiplex PCR; TCRdb keeps in-frame clones, though not all of them. Here the sample spans roughly 120,000 clones, under 80% being singletons. Sequenced input: peripheral blood. The receptors were sampled from a man aged 45 to 65 with acute or convalescent COVID-19.

This clone has a single count. The chain employs TRBV19 and TRBJ2-1; maybe TRBD2 (5 bases). Trimming cost V 3 bases and J 3 bases, with 12 bases left between them. The germline V gene has CDR1 LNHDA and CDR2 SQIVND (reference sequence). This CDR3 region has 15 residues. In nucleotides, the CDR3 is TGTGCCAGTAGTATCTGGCAGCGGCGCTACAATGAGCAGTTCTTC. Encoded protein: CASSIWQRRYNEQFF.

The chain combines TRBV21-1 with TRBJ2-1; the table's D gene call, TRBD2, was not cross checked with the DNA. TRBV21-1 is described as a pseudogene. CDR3 length: 18 residues. Here the CDR3 DNA reads TGTGCCAGCAGCAAAAGGACCAGGTCCGGGACTAGTTTTTCGAGCAGGTTCTTC. This translates into CASSKRTRSGTSFSSRFF.

This clone is medium-sized (0.01 to 0.1%) by share. The chain joins TRBV10-2 to TRBJ1-2, with a tentative D call TRBD1 (5 bases). Germline lookup yields CDR1 WSHSY and CDR2 SAAADI. This CDR3 spans 15 amino acids. Trimming stripped 2 bases from V and 2 bases from J, with 12 bases between. CDR3 DNA sequence: TGCGCCAGCAGTGAGCTATCGACAGAGAACTATGGCTACACCTTC. Translation gives CASSELSTENYGYTF.

This chain links TRBV5-4 with TRBJ2-5; D possibly corresponds to TRBD2 (6 bases). This CDR3 contains 13 residues. Germline V CDR1 and CDR2: SGHNT, YYREEE (reference sequence). Trimming stripped 4 bases from V and 5 bases from J, with 12 bases between. The CDR3 DNA sequence: TGTGCCAGCAGCCACCGACTAGTCGAGACCCAGTACTTC. Its translation: CASSHRLVETQYF.

The rearrangement joins TRBV5-8 to TRBJ1-1; TRBD1 aligns across 7 bases. Germline V gene data show CDR1 as SGHTS and CDR2 as YDEGEE. CDR3 size: 16 residues. V shed 0 bases and J 1 base; nucleotides not matched to a gene: 6. The CDR3 reads CASSLDGTVGNTEAFF. In DNA form, the CDR3 reads TGTGCCAGCAGCTTGGACGGGACAGTAGGGAACACTGAAGCTTTCTTT.